The next 2 T cell receptor beta chains were all read from a single sample in a study of monozygotic twins with inflammatory bowel disease. Reanalyzing the 5' RACE reads, TCRdb keeps one entry per CDR3 protein, without DNA. There are approximately 400,000 distinct CDR3 sequences in the sample, with just over 2.5% held by the top ten. The sequencing input was blood. The receptors derive from a human donor with ulcerative colitis or Crohn's disease, or a healthy co-twin of an affected twin (not recorded which).

V and J are TRBV18 and TRBJ2-3; the TRBD1 assignment by TCRdb is unverifiable without DNA. CDR3 length: 14 amino acids. Per the germline V gene, CDR1 is KGHSH and CDR2 is LQKENI. CDR3 protein: CASSPRQGSDTQYF. The whole variable domain, remainder taken from reference TRBV18 and TRBJ2-3, is NAGVMQNPRHLVRRRGQEARLRCSPMKGHSHVYWYRQLPEEGLKFMVYLQKENIIDESGMPKERFSAEFPKEGPSILRIQQVVRGDSAAYFCASSPRQGSDTQYFGPGTRLTVL.

This chain links TRBV12-3 or TRBV12-4 with TRBJ1-1; absent DNA, TCRdb's TRBD1 call cannot be checked. CDR3 length equals 17 residues. The CDR3 is CASSSRQGHFRNTEAFF.